The source of this T cell receptor beta chain is a study of shared clonotypes between healthy human individuals. V lost 2 bases and J lost 6, with 10 bases in between. The CDR3 contains 13 residues. From germline, CDR1 is SGHTA and CDR2 FQGTGA. The table lists this clone with many counts. Its specificity is unknown. Sequencing used immunoSEQ multiplex PCR; TCRdb keeps in-frame clones, though not all of them. The sample comprises about 730,000 clones, over 55% of which are singletons, and around 1.8% rests with the top ten. Whole-study results and caveats: With a few donors compared, 4% to 5.5% of naive CD4 clonotypes were shared.

This TCR derives from a woman in her 30s in good health. The chain employs TRBV7-3 and TRBJ2-5, with D possibly matching TRBD2 (6 bases). Source material: memory CD4+ T cells sorted from blood. Subset: CD45RA-negative fraction. For the CDR3, the DNA is TGTGCCAGCAGCTTAGGAGGGAGTCAGACCCAGTACTTC. Amino acids: CASSLGGSQTQYF.